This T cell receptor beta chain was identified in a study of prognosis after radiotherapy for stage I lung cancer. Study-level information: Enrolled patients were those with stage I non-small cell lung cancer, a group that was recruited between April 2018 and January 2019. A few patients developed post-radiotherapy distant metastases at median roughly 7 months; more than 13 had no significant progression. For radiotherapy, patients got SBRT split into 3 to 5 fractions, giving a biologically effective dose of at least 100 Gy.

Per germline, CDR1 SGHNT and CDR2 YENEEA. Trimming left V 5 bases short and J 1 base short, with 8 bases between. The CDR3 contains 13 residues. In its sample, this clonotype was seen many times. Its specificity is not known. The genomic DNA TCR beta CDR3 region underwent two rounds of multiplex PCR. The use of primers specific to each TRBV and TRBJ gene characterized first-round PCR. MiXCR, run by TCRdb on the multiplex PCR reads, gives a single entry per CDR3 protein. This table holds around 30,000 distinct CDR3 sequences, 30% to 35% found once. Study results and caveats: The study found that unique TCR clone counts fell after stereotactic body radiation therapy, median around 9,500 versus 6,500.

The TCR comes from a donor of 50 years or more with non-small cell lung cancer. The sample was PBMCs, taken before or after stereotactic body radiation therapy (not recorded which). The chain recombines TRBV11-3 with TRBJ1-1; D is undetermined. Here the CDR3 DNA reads TGTGCCAGCAGCGCCGGCAGGAACACTGAAGCTTTCTTT. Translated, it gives CASSAGRNTEAFF.